These T cell receptor beta chains were read from a single sample in a study of blood T cells in healthy people across ages. TCRdb passed the 5' RACE reads through MiXCR, listing each CDR3 protein once. This sample has 1.5 million to 2 million distinct CDR3 sequences; roughly 30% occur once, and the top ten carry 7% to 9%. Sequences were obtained from blood. All receptors derive from a woman in her twenties or thirties in good health. Both conserved end residues are part of each CDR3. Each record gives: J gene, V gene, clone size, D gene, CDR3 length, CDR3 protein, CDR3 DNA. A D gene is named only where the DNA matches it firmly. Rows give clone size only sometimes, using once, few, many, or a class for an expanded clone.

J gene: TRBJ2-1
V gene: TRBV3-1
clone size: few
D gene: .
CDR3 length: 14
CDR3 protein: CASSPWRLANEQFF
CDR3 DNA: TGTGCCAGCAGCCCCTGGCGGCTGGCTAATGAGCAGTTCTTC

J gene: TRBJ2-1
V gene: TRBV20-1
clone size: .
D gene: TRBD2
CDR3 length: 15
CDR3 protein: CSARDSYITGGEQFF
CDR3 DNA: TGCAGTGCTAGAGATTCGTATATAACGGGGGGTGAGCAGTTCTTC

J gene: TRBJ2-7
V gene: TRBV5-6
clone size: few
D gene: TRBD1
CDR3 length: 13
CDR3 protein: CASTWTGGYEQYF
CDR3 DNA: TGTGCCAGCACCTGGACAGGGGGCTACGAGCAGTACTTC

J gene: TRBJ2-6
V gene: TRBV20-1
clone size: few
D gene: .
CDR3 length: 18
CDR3 protein: CSAALPTRDLSGANVLTF
CDR3 DNA: TGCAGTGCTGCCCTACCGACTAGGGATCTCTCTGGGGCCAACGTCCTGACTTTC

J gene: TRBJ2-3
V gene: TRBV7-2
clone size: .
D gene: .
CDR3 length: 17
CDR3 protein: CASSLDGLLYSTDTQYF
CDR3 DNA: TGTGCCAGCAGCTTAGACGGCTTGCTTTACTCAACAGATACGCAGTATTTT

J gene: TRBJ1-1
V gene: TRBV2
clone size: few
D gene: .
CDR3 length: 14
CDR3 protein: CASSEREKSTEAFF
CDR3 DNA: TGTGCCAGCAGTGAAAGGGAGAAATCCACTGAAGCTTTCTTT

J gene: TRBJ2-1
V gene: TRBV20-1
clone size: few
D gene: .
CDR3 length: 17
CDR3 protein: CSARDASSLNSYNEQFF
CDR3 DNA: TGCAGTGCTAGAGATGCGTCTAGCCTGAACTCCTACAATGAGCAGTTCTTC

J gene: TRBJ2-1
V gene: TRBV14
clone size: .
D gene: TRBD2
CDR3 length: 16
CDR3 protein: CASSQLRLAGRDEQFF
CDR3 DNA: TGTGCCAGCAGCCAACTTAGACTAGCGGGACGGGATGAGCAGTTCTTC

J gene: TRBJ1-4
V gene: TRBV20-1
clone size: few
D gene: .
CDR3 length: 11
CDR3 protein: CSAPTNEKLFF
CDR3 DNA: TGCAGTGCCCCAACTAATGAAAAACTGTTTTTT

J gene: TRBJ2-7
V gene: TRBV30
clone size: .
D gene: .
CDR3 length: 12
CDR3 protein: CARSVVPDEQYF
CDR3 DNA: TGTGCCCGGAGTGTAGTTCCCGACGAGCAGTACTTC

J gene: TRBJ2-7
V gene: TRBV15
clone size: many
D gene: .
CDR3 length: 12
CDR3 protein: CATSSNNYEQYF
CDR3 DNA: TGTGCCACCAGCAGCAACAACTACGAGCAGTACTTC

J gene: TRBJ2-2
V gene: TRBV3-1
clone size: once
D gene: TRBD1
CDR3 length: 14
CDR3 protein: CASSRQGFTGELFF
CDR3 DNA: TGTGCCAGCAGCCGACAGGGTTTCACCGGGGAGCTGTTTTTT

J gene: TRBJ2-7
V gene: TRBV10-3
clone size: many
D gene: TRBD1
CDR3 length: 16
CDR3 protein: CAISYTGGNGSYEQYF
CDR3 DNA: TGTGCCATCAGTTATACAGGGGGCAATGGCTCCTACGAGCAGTACTTC

J gene: TRBJ1-1
V gene: TRBV10-3
clone size: many
D gene: .
CDR3 length: 15
CDR3 protein: CAISESVGLNTEAFF
CDR3 DNA: TGTGCCATCAGTGAGTCGGTAGGTTTGAACACTGAAGCTTTCTTT

J gene: TRBJ2-5
V gene: TRBV5-6
clone size: many
D gene: .
CDR3 length: 14
CDR3 protein: CASSLGYGPETQYF
CDR3 DNA: TGTGCCAGCAGCCTTGGATACGGGCCAGAGACCCAGTACTTC

J gene: TRBJ1-2
V gene: TRBV20-1
clone size: few
D gene: TRBD1
CDR3 length: 13
CDR3 protein: CSARGAQGHGYTF
CDR3 DNA: TGCAGTGCTAGAGGGGCACAGGGGCATGGCTACACCTTC

J gene: TRBJ2-5
V gene: TRBV3-1
clone size: many
D gene: .
CDR3 length: 14
CDR3 protein: CASSQPNDRETQYF
CDR3 DNA: TGTGCCAGCAGCCAACCCAATGACCGGGAGACCCAGTACTTC

J gene: TRBJ1-2
V gene: TRBV6-4
clone size: many
D gene: .
CDR3 length: 17
CDR3 protein: CASIPKWNVGYDYGYTF
CDR3 DNA: TGTGCCAGCATCCCCAAATGGAACGTCGGGTACGATTATGGCTACACCTTC

J gene: TRBJ2-3
V gene: TRBV5-4
clone size: few
D gene: TRBD1
CDR3 length: 13
CDR3 protein: CASSLTGGHTQYF
CDR3 DNA: TGTGCCAGCAGCTTAACAGGGGGGCATACGCAGTATTTT

J gene: TRBJ2-7
V gene: TRBV4-1
clone size: .
D gene: TRBD2
CDR3 length: 18
CDR3 protein: CASSQVPGLAGVFYEQYF
CDR3 DNA: TGCGCCAGCAGCCAAGTACCGGGACTAGCGGGGGTCTTCTACGAGCAGTACTTC

J gene: TRBJ2-1
V gene: TRBV3-1
clone size: .
D gene: TRBD2
CDR3 length: 17
CDR3 protein: CASSRWTSGAPYNEQFF
CDR3 DNA: TGTGCCAGCAGCCGATGGACTAGCGGCGCCCCCTACAATGAGCAGTTCTTC

J gene: TRBJ2-1
V gene: TRBV24-1
clone size: .
D gene: TRBD2
CDR3 length: 15
CDR3 protein: CATRGRVAGDNEQFF
CDR3 DNA: TGTGCCACCCGCGGGAGGGTAGCGGGAGACAATGAGCAGTTCTTC

J gene: TRBJ1-2
V gene: TRBV12-3/TRBV12-4
clone size: few
D gene: .
CDR3 length: 13
CDR3 protein: CASSLGLRSGYTF
CDR3 DNA: TGTGCCAGCAGTTTAGGACTCCGCTCCGGCTACACCTTC

J gene: TRBJ2-5
V gene: TRBV6-1
clone size: few
D gene: .
CDR3 length: 12
CDR3 protein: CASSGGTQTQYF
CDR3 DNA: TGTGCCAGCAGTGGAGGCACCCAGACCCAGTACTTC

J gene: TRBJ2-5
V gene: TRBV4-1
clone size: .
D gene: .
CDR3 length: 15
CDR3 protein: CASSRQGGTGETQYF
CDR3 DNA: TGCGCCAGCAGCCGACAAGGCGGGACCGGAGAGACCCAGTACTTC

J gene: TRBJ1-2
V gene: TRBV5-1
clone size: few
D gene: TRBD1
CDR3 length: 17
CDR3 protein: CASSQTGTGRATSGYTF
CDR3 DNA: TGCGCCAGCAGCCAAACCGGGACAGGAAGAGCAACGTCGGGCTACACCTTC

J gene: TRBJ2-5
V gene: TRBV5-6
clone size: few
D gene: TRBD2
CDR3 length: 17
CDR3 protein: CASSFGRSGRSQETQYF
CDR3 DNA: TGTGCCAGCAGCTTTGGTAGGAGCGGGAGGTCCCAAGAGACCCAGTACTTC

J gene: TRBJ1-2
V gene: TRBV4-2
clone size: few
D gene: .
CDR3 length: 15
CDR3 protein: CASSQDYQGSYGYTF
CDR3 DNA: TGTGCCAGCAGCCAAGATTATCAGGGGAGCTATGGCTACACCTTC

J gene: TRBJ2-1
V gene: TRBV29-1
clone size: .
D gene: TRBD2
CDR3 length: 14
CDR3 protein: CSVATSGSGVEQFF
CDR3 DNA: TGCAGCGTTGCGACTAGCGGGAGTGGTGTTGAGCAGTTCTTC

J gene: TRBJ1-1
V gene: TRBV5-6
clone size: .
D gene: .
CDR3 length: 12
CDR3 protein: CASSSKALRAFF
CDR3 DNA: TGTGCCAGCAGCTCTAAGGCCCTGAGAGCTTTCTTT

J gene: TRBJ2-1
V gene: TRBV6-2/TRBV6-3
clone size: .
D gene: TRBD2
CDR3 length: 14
CDR3 protein: CASLLAGHRNEQFF
CDR3 DNA: TGTGCCAGCCTGCTAGCGGGGCACCGGAATGAGCAGTTCTTC

J gene: TRBJ2-7
V gene: TRBV10-3
clone size: many
D gene: .
CDR3 length: 15
CDR3 protein: CAISESSGSYYEQYF
CDR3 DNA: TGTGCCATCAGTGAGTCGAGTGGTAGCTACTACGAGCAGTACTTC

J gene: TRBJ1-6
V gene: TRBV25-1
clone size: many
D gene: TRBD1
CDR3 length: 15
CDR3 protein: CASSEGEDRESPLHF
CDR3 DNA: TGTGCCAGCAGTGAAGGGGAGGACAGGGAATCACCCCTCCACTTT

J gene: TRBJ2-3
V gene: TRBV7-2
clone size: .
D gene: .
CDR3 length: 17
CDR3 protein: CASSLRWATTSTDTQYF
CDR3 DNA: TGTGCCAGCAGCTTAAGGTGGGCAACCACTAGCACAGATACGCAGTATTTT

J gene: TRBJ2-2
V gene: TRBV20-1
clone size: .
D gene: .
CDR3 length: 14
CDR3 protein: CSARSPRFTGELFF
CDR3 DNA: TGCAGTGCCCGCAGCCCTCGTTTCACCGGGGAGCTGTTTTTT

J gene: TRBJ1-2
V gene: TRBV4-1
clone size: many
D gene: TRBD1
CDR3 length: 14
CDR3 protein: CASSPGQPNYRYTF
CDR3 DNA: TGCGCCAGCAGCCCGGGACAGCCTAACTATCGCTACACCTTC

J gene: TRBJ2-5
V gene: TRBV10-3
clone size: .
D gene: .
CDR3 length: 13
CDR3 protein: CTISLGIQETQYF
CDR3 DNA: TGTACCATCAGTCTAGGAATACAAGAGACCCAGTACTTC

J gene: TRBJ2-1
V gene: TRBV27
clone size: .
D gene: TRBD1
CDR3 length: 14
CDR3 protein: CASSFLDRHNEQFF
CDR3 DNA: TGTGCCAGCAGTTTTCTGGACAGGCACAATGAGCAGTTCTTC

J gene: TRBJ2-1
V gene: TRBV5-1
clone size: few
D gene: .
CDR3 length: 13
CDR3 protein: CASGQNMANEQFF
CDR3 DNA: TGCGCCAGCGGGCAGAATATGGCGAATGAGCAGTTCTTC

J gene: TRBJ1-5
V gene: TRBV2
clone size: .
D gene: TRBD1
CDR3 length: 12
CDR3 protein: CAGRGPGQPQHF
CDR3 DNA: TGTGCCGGCAGGGGGCCAGGTCAGCCCCAGCATTTT

J gene: TRBJ2-7
V gene: TRBV12-3/TRBV12-4
clone size: few
D gene: .
CDR3 length: 13
CDR3 protein: CASSFRTTSEQYF
CDR3 DNA: TGTGCCAGCAGTTTTAGGACTACTTCGGAACAGTACTTC

J gene: TRBJ2-7
V gene: TRBV29-1
clone size: .
D gene: .
CDR3 length: 13
CDR3 protein: CSVRFSGSPMTYF
CDR3 DNA: TGCAGCGTTCGGTTCAGCGGGTCTCCCATGACGTACTTC

J gene: TRBJ2-6
V gene: TRBV7-6
clone size: .
D gene: .
CDR3 length: 18
CDR3 protein: CASSEGIGPRSGANVLTF
CDR3 DNA: TGTGCCAGCAGTGAAGGGATAGGGCCAAGATCTGGGGCCAACGTCCTGACTTTC

J gene: TRBJ1-2
V gene: TRBV4-2
clone size: .
D gene: .
CDR3 length: 13
CDR3 protein: CASSHTTDDGYTF
CDR3 DNA: TGTGCCAGCAGCCACACCACAGACGATGGCTACACCTTC

J gene: TRBJ1-5
V gene: TRBV7-9
clone size: once
D gene: .
CDR3 length: 14
CDR3 protein: CASVRGDRGSPQHF
CDR3 DNA: TGTGCCAGCGTTAGGGGTGATAGGGGGTCTCCCCAGCATTTT

J gene: TRBJ2-7
V gene: TRBV6-5
clone size: many
D gene: TRBD2
CDR3 length: 17
CDR3 protein: CASSYRGGGGEGYEQYF
CDR3 DNA: TGTGCCAGCAGTTACCGCGGGGGTGGGGGAGAAGGGTACGAGCAGTACTTC

J gene: TRBJ2-5
V gene: TRBV28
clone size: .
D gene: TRBD2
CDR3 length: 16
CDR3 protein: CASSPRVAGAQETQYF
CDR3 DNA: TGTGCCAGCAGCCCCCGGGTAGCGGGGGCCCAAGAGACCCAGTACTTC

J gene: TRBJ2-1
V gene: TRBV6-1
clone size: .
D gene: .
CDR3 length: 13
CDR3 protein: CASTGSTNNEQFF
CDR3 DNA: TGTGCCAGCACCGGATCTACGAACAATGAGCAGTTCTTC

J gene: TRBJ2-1
V gene: TRBV5-1
clone size: .
D gene: TRBD2
CDR3 length: 17
CDR3 protein: CASSLESGGTPYNEQFF
CDR3 DNA: TGCGCCAGCAGCTTGGAAAGCGGGGGGACACCCTACAATGAGCAGTTCTTC

J gene: TRBJ1-2
V gene: TRBV5-1
clone size: many
D gene: TRBD1
CDR3 length: 15
CDR3 protein: CASSLDPTGNYGYTF
CDR3 DNA: TGCGCCAGCAGCTTGGACCCGACAGGGAACTATGGCTACACCTTC

J gene: TRBJ2-3
V gene: TRBV6-6
clone size: few
D gene: TRBD2
CDR3 length: 14
CDR3 protein: CASKGRGGADTQYF
CDR3 DNA: TGTGCCAGCAAGGGGCGGGGGGGCGCAGATACGCAGTATTTT

J gene: TRBJ1-1
V gene: TRBV9
clone size: .
D gene: .
CDR3 length: 14
CDR3 protein: CASSVDGGNTEAFF
CDR3 DNA: TGTGCCAGCAGCGTAGATGGGGGGAACACTGAAGCTTTCTTT

J gene: TRBJ2-7
V gene: TRBV5-1
clone size: many
D gene: .
CDR3 length: 14
CDR3 protein: CASKRTGDINEQYF
CDR3 DNA: TGCGCCAGCAAGCGAACTGGGGATATTAACGAGCAGTACTTC

J gene: TRBJ1-6
V gene: TRBV7-9
clone size: few
D gene: .
CDR3 length: 12
CDR3 protein: CASSAIGPPLHF
CDR3 DNA: TGTGCCAGCAGCGCCATCGGGCCCCCTCTCCACTTT

J gene: TRBJ2-7
V gene: TRBV5-6
clone size: many
D gene: .
CDR3 length: 17
CDR3 protein: CASSENLGADLSYEQYF
CDR3 DNA: TGTGCCAGCAGCGAAAACCTTGGAGCGGACCTCTCCTACGAGCAGTACTTC

J gene: TRBJ2-7
V gene: TRBV28
clone size: few
D gene: .
CDR3 length: 14
CDR3 protein: CASSLGPDYYKQYF
CDR3 DNA: TGTGCCAGCAGTTTAGGACCCGATTACTACAAGCAGTACTTC

J gene: TRBJ2-7
V gene: TRBV3-1
clone size: few
D gene: TRBD2
CDR3 length: 19
CDR3 protein: CASSLSRSGTSGRADEQYF
CDR3 DNA: TGTGCCAGCAGCCTTTCCCGCTCCGGGACTAGCGGGAGGGCCGACGAGCAGTACTTC

J gene: TRBJ2-1
V gene: TRBV28
clone size: .
D gene: TRBD2
CDR3 length: 18
CDR3 protein: CASSRPGLAGGPRNEQFF
CDR3 DNA: TGTGCCAGCAGTCGCCCGGGACTAGCGGGAGGGCCTCGGAATGAGCAGTTCTTC

J gene: TRBJ1-2
V gene: TRBV28
clone size: many
D gene: .
CDR3 length: 13
CDR3 protein: CASSLGRNYGYTF
CDR3 DNA: TGTGCCAGCAGCTTAGGACGGAACTATGGCTACACCTTC

J gene: TRBJ2-5
V gene: TRBV29-1
clone size: many
D gene: TRBD2
CDR3 length: 15
CDR3 protein: CSVEIVLAGVETQYF
CDR3 DNA: TGCAGCGTTGAAATAGTCCTAGCGGGGGTGGAGACCCAGTACTTC